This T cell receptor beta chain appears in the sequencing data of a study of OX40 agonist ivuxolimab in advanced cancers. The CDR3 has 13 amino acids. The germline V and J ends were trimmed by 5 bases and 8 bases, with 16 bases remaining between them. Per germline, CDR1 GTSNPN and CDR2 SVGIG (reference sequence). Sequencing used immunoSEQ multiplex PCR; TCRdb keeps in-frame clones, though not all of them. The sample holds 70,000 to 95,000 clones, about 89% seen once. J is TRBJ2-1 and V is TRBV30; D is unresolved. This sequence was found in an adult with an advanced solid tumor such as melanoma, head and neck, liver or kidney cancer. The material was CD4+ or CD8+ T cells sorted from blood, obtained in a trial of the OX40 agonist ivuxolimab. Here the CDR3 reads CAWSEDNADEQFF. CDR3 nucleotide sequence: TGTGCCTGGTCGGAAGACAATGCGGATGAGCAGTTCTTC.